This T cell receptor beta chain was identified during a study of metastatic and nonmetastatic thyroid tumors. Study-wide background: Repertoires from malignant and benign thyroid patients were compared across blood and tumor or nodule tissue.

Whole-study results and caveats: Across blood and tumor, TCR beta diversity in malignant thyroid tumors was reportedly significantly higher than in benign nodules.

For this clone: As yet, its antigen is unknown.

Thyroid surgery was performed in patients who had received no treatment beforehand. Authors' analysis steps: Clinicopathological groups differed in CDR3, with these differences serving to build a distant-metastasis classifier for papillary thyroid cancer. TCRdb re-called the PCR reads through MiXCR. TCRdb's processing, not the study's, gives the V and J calls here. The sample lists roughly 20,000 clones; 27% were seen once. The specimen was blood. The sequence was collected from a female donor with papillary thyroid cancer or a benign thyroid nodule (not recorded which). Some clones in this sample may be carry-over from other donors' samples.

CDR3 protein: CSAAGHGPMTSTAQETQYF. The CDR3 coding sequence is TGCAGTGCTGCAGGACATGGGCCAATGACTAGCACCGCCCAAGAGACCCAGTACTTC. The chain uses TRBV20-1 and TRBJ2-5, with 7 bases that match TRBD2. Germline V lookup: CDR1 DFQATT, CDR2 SNEGSKA (reference sequence). CDR3 size: 19 residues. The J segment lost 1 base and the V segment lost 5 bases, leaving 22 bases of the junction unmatched.